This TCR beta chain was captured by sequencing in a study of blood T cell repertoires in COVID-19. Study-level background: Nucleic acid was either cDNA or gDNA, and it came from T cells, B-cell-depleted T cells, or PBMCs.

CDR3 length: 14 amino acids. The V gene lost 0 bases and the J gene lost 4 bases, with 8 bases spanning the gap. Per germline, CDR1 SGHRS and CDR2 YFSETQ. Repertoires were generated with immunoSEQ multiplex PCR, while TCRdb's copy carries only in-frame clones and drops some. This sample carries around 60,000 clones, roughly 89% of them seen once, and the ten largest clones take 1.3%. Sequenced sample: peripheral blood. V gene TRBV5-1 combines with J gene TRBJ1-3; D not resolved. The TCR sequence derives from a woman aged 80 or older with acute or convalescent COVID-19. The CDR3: CASSLADTGNTIYF. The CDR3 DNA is TGCGCCAGCAGCTTGGCAGATACGGGAAACACCATATATTTT.